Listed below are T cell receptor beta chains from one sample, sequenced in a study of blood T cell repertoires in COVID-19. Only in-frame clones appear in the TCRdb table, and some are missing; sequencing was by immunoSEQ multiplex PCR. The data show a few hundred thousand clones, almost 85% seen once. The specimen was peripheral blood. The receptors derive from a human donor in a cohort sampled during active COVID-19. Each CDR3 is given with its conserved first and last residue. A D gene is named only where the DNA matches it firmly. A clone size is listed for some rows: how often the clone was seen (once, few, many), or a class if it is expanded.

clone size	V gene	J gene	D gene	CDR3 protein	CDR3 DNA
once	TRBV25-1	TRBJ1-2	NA	CASSEWGGGDYGYTF	TGTGCCAGCAGTGAATGGGGAGGAGGGGACTATGGCTACACCTTC
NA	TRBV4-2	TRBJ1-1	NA	CASSPLGSSGRSTEAFF	TGTGCCAGCAGCCCCTTAGGTTCCTCAGGGAGGTCGACTGAAGCTTTCTTT
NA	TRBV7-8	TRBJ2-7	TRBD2	CASSLERGGLGNHEQYF	TGTGCCAGCAGCCTCGAAAGGGGGGGACTAGGAAACCACGAGCAGTACTTC
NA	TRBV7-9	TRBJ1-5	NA	CASSSFNQPQHF	TGTGCCAGCAGCTCATTCAATCAGCCCCAGCATTTT
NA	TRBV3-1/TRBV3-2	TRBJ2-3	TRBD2	CASSQALAGGTDTQYF	TGTGCCAGCAGCCAAGCACTAGCGGGGGGGACAGATACGCAGTATTTT
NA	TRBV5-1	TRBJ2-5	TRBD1	CASSSTGGGETQYF	TGCGCCAGCAGCTCGACAGGGGGCGGGGAGACCCAGTACTTC
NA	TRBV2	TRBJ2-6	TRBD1	CASSERGQLSGANVLTF	TGTGCCAGCTCTGAGAGGGGACAGCTCTCTGGGGCCAACGTCCTGACTTTC
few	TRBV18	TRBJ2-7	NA	CASSPPSEYEQYF	TGTGCCAGCTCACCACCGAGCGAGTACGAGCAGTACTTC
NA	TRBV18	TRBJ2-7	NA	CASSLLSTGRTYEQYF	TGTGCCAGCTCACTCTTGTCGACAGGGAGGACCTACGAGCAGTACTTC
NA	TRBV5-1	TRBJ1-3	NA	CASSSTGPGNTIYF	TGCGCCAGCAGCTCGACGGGTCCAGGAAACACCATATATTTT
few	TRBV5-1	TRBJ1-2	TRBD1	CASSFGTGGAGRGSANYGYTF	TGCGCCAGCAGCTTCGGGACAGGGGGCGCCGGACGGGGGTCGGCGAACTATGGCTACACCTTC
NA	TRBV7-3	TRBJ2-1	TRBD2	CASSLGGTRGSEQFF	TGTGCCAGCAGCTTAGGTGGGACTAGGGGTAGTGAGCAGTTCTTC
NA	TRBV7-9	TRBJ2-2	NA	CASSLVSGELFF	TGTGCCAGCAGCTTAGTATCCGGGGAGCTGTTTTTT
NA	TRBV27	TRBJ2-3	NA	CASSDRATDTQYF	TGTGCCAGCAGCGACAGAGCCACAGATACGCAGTATTTT
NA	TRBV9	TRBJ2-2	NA	CASSVVGGVAGELFF	TGTGCCAGCAGCGTAGTTGGAGGGGTGGCCGGGGAGCTGTTTTTT
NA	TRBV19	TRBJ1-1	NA	CASSIVGGGTEAFF	TGTGCCAGTAGTATAGTAGGGGGAGGGACTGAAGCTTTCTTT
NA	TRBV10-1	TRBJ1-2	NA	CASSAGYGYGYTF	TGCGCCAGCAGTGCAGGGTACGGCTATGGCTACACCTTC
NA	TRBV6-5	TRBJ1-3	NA	CASRQTSSGNTIYF	TGTGCCAGCAGGCAGACATCCTCTGGAAACACCATATATTTT
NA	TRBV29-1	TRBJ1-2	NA	CSVVLGGNYGYTF	TGCAGCGTTGTTTTGGGGGGTAACTATGGCTACACCTTC
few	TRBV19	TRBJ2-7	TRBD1	CASSGGTGGEQYF	TGTGCCAGTAGTGGAGGGACAGGGGGCGAGCAGTACTTC
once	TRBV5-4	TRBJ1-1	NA	CASSLDFDPGTEAFF	TGTGCCAGCAGCTTGGATTTCGACCCGGGAACTGAAGCTTTCTTT
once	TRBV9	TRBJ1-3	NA	CASSGTGGNTIYF	TGTGCCAGCAGCGGAACAGGCGGAAACACCATATATTTT